This entry lists 27 T cell receptor beta chains sequenced from one sample in a study of shared clonotypes between healthy human individuals. This table comes from immunoSEQ multiplex PCR, and its TCRdb copy is limited to in-frame clones, with some not included. The sample holds about 730,000 clones, 72% seen once. Sequenced sample: memory CD4+ T cells sorted from blood. Indicated subset: CD45RA-negative fraction. Receptors were obtained from a woman aged 25 to 39 in good health.

J is TRBJ1-1 and V is TRBV5-1; D gene ambiguous. V lost 2 bases, J lost 4 bases, and 9 bases lay in between. The length of the CDR3 is 13 residues. In germline, CDR1 is SGHRS, CDR2 YFSETQ. This CDR3 is CASSFNTGTEAFF. CDR3 bases: TGCGCCAGCAGCTTTAATACTGGCACTGAAGCTTTCTTT.

V and J are TRBV7-6 and TRBJ2-3, with 8 bases lining up with TRBD2. From germline, CDR1 is SGHVS and CDR2 FNYEAQ. The CDR3 contains 16 residues. Trimming removed 4 bases from V and 0 bases from J; junction bases left unmatched: 6. The CDR3 protein is CASSSMTSASTDTQYF. CDR3 in DNA: TGTGCCAGCAGCTCGATGACTAGCGCTAGCACAGATACGCAGTATTTT.

With regard to this clone: This same CDR3 is encoded by further DNA sequences in the sample. J is TRBJ1-6 and V is TRBV5-1, with 9 bases identical to TRBD1. The CDR3 is 14 residues long. V trimming: 1 base; J trimming: 10 bases; junction bases outside the gene matches: 3. Looked up from germline, CDR1 is SGHRS and CDR2 is YFSETQ. DNA of the CDR3: TGCGCCAGCAGCTTGAACAGGGGGCTCTCACCCCTCCACTTT. Translating it yields CASSLNRGLSPLHF.

The chain couples TRBV27 to TRBJ2-1; D is perhaps TRBD1 or TRBD2 (7 bases each). Trimming stripped 3 bases from V and 1 base from J, with 16 bases between. The CDR3 totals 17 residues. CDR1 is MNHEY and CDR2 is SMNVEV in the germline V gene (reference sequence). CDR3 sequence reads: CASSLGRGQPSYNEQFF. The CDR3 DNA follows: TGTGCCAGCAGTTTGGGGAGGGGACAGCCTTCCTACAATGAGCAGTTCTTC.

This clone has just one count. The J gene is TRBJ2-7, the V gene TRBV5-1; 10 positions match TRBD2. This CDR3 is 15 amino acids long. The V segment lost 4 bases and the J segment 5 bases; nucleotides outside the gene matches: 9. The germline gives CDR1 SGHRS, CDR2 YFSETQ. The chain's CDR3 is CASSGPGTSVHEQYF. In nucleotides, the CDR3 is TGCGCCAGCAGCGGACCCGGGACTAGCGTTCACGAGCAGTACTTC.

V usage is TRBV27 and J usage is TRBJ2-6, with unresolved D. The germline V gene encodes CDR1 MNHEY and CDR2 SMNVEV (reference sequence). V lost 5 bases and J 0 bases, leaving 11 bases between the germline ends. The CDR3 covers 16 residues. Here the CDR3 DNA reads TGTGCCAGCAGTCCCCGTTGGAGCTCTGGGGCCAACGTCCTGACTTTC. This encodes CASSPRWSSGANVLTF.

The chain couples TRBV5-4 to TRBJ2-7, with 9 bases aligning to TRBD2. Germline-derived CDR1 and CDR2 are SGHNT and YYREEE (reference sequence). The length of the CDR3 is 16 residues. V lost 0 bases and J lost 2; bases outside the gene matches: 6. CDR3 loop: CASSLGLAGATYEQYF. The CDR3, as DNA: TGTGCCAGCAGCTTGGGTTTAGCGGGAGCCACCTACGAGCAGTACTTC.

As for this clone: Being one base from a much bigger clone, this may be a read error. V and J are TRBV11-2 and TRBJ1-2; 7 positions match TRBD1. Per the germline V gene, CDR1 is SGHAT and CDR2 is FQNNGV. CDR3 length equals 14 residues. With V trimmed by 3 bases and J by 7 bases, 8 bases remained unmatched. The CDR3 reads CASSLSQGDCGYTF. The CDR3 region has the DNA TGTGCCAGCAGCTTGAGCCAGGGGGACTGTGGCTACACCTTC.

The chain has TRBV9 and TRBJ2-5, with 8 bases matching TRBD1. Trimming at V came to 4 bases and at J to 2 bases, leaving 7 bases not matched to a gene. The CDR3 runs to 15 residues. The V gene's germline CDR1 is SGDLS and CDR2 YYNGEE. The CDR3 DNA sequence: TGTGCCAGCAGCATACGACAGGGGACACAAGAGACCCAGTACTTC. Translation gives CASSIRQGTQETQYF.

V usage is TRBV27 and J usage is TRBJ2-3, with 8 bases fitting TRBD2. Looked up from germline, CDR1 is MNHEY and CDR2 is SMNVEV (reference sequence). This CDR3 spans 16 amino acids. With 8 bases clipped from V and 5 bases from J, the junction kept 15 bases outside the gene matches. The CDR3 reads CASGLLGAGVIDTQYF. The DNA for the CDR3 is TGTGCCAGCGGCCTTCTGGGAGCGGGAGTTATAGATACGCAGTATTTT.

This sequence joins TRBV11-2 and TRBJ1-3; weak D call: TRBD1 (5 bases). Germline V gene lookup returns CDR1 SGHAT and CDR2 FQNNGV. CDR3 length: 16 residues. The V gene lost 5 bases and the J gene lost 5 bases, with 19 bases spanning the gap. The CDR3: CASSGGVATNRNTIYF. The CDR3 coding sequence is TGTGCCAGCAGCGGGGGAGTGGCGACCAACCGAAACACCATATATTTT.

This rearrangement joins TRBV28 to TRBJ2-7; 9 bases match TRBD2. This CDR3 is built from 16 residues. V shed 5 bases and J 4 bases; nucleotides not matched to a gene: 12. CDR1 is MDHEN, CDR2 SYDVKM, per germline. CDR3 in DNA: TGTGCCAGCAGTCCCCTAGGAGCGGGAGGATCATACGAGCAGTACTTC. Amino acids: CASSPLGAGGSYEQYF.

The table lists this clone with many counts. V usage is TRBV28 and J usage is TRBJ2-5; TRBD1 or TRBD2 may be the D gene (5 bases each). The CDR3 loop spans 14 amino acids. Looked up from germline, CDR1 is MDHEN and CDR2 is SYDVKM. V gave up 6 bases and J gave up 4 bases, with 15 bases separating them. In nucleotides, the CDR3 is TGTGCCAGCAGCTCCGGGACGAAGAGAGAGACCCAGTACTTC. This gives the protein CASSSGTKRETQYF.

The chain recombines TRBV5-4 with TRBJ2-7, with D perhaps matching TRBD1 or TRBD2 (5 bases each). Germline V gene sequence: CDR1 SGHNT, CDR2 YYREEE (reference sequence). With 4 bases removed from V and 1 base from J, the gap between germline ends came to 15 bases. The CDR3 is made up of 15 amino acids. The CDR3 DNA reads TGTGCCAGCAGCCAAGCAGGGACGGCGTCCTACGAGCAGTACTTC. It is translated as CASSQAGTASYEQYF. Full variable domain (outside the CDR3, taken from reference TRBV5-4 and TRBJ2-7): ETGVTQSPTHLIKTRGQQVTLRCSSQSGHNTVSWYQQALGQGPQFIFQYYREEENGRGNFPPRFSGLQFPNYSSELNVNALELDDSALYLCASSQAGTASYEQYFGPGTRLTVT.

The CDR3 protein is CASSLKRGTDTQYF. The CDR3 nucleotides read TGTGCCAGCAGCCTCAAAAGGGGCACAGATACGCAGTATTTT. V usage is TRBV27 and J usage is TRBJ2-3, with unresolved D. V was pared by 6 bases and J by 1 base, with 11 bases between. The germline CDR1 and CDR2 sequences are MNHEY and SMNVEV (reference sequence). This CDR3 contains 14 residues.

The chain carries TRBV15 and TRBJ1-3; a weak D match, TRBD1 (5 bases). The V and J ends lost 2 bases and 7 bases respectively, with 12 bases between them. The CDR3 spans 14 residues. Germline V CDR1 and CDR2: LNHNV, YYDKDF (reference sequence). CDR3 sequence reads: CATSRQGLRNTIYF. The CDR3 nucleotides read TGTGCCACCAGCAGACAGGGTCTACGGAACACCATATATTTT.

This clone was recorded a few times. The chain recombines TRBV7-8 with TRBJ1-5, with 9 bases matching TRBD1. Germline V gives CDR1 SGHVS, CDR2 FQNEAQ. This CDR3 is built from 15 residues. V shed 2 bases, J shed 4 bases, and the junction held 3 bases outside the gene matches. The CDR3 region has the DNA TGTGCCAGCAGCTTACCGGGACAGGGAAATCAGCCCCAGCATTTT. Amino acid sequence: CASSLPGQGNQPQHF.

The CDR3 loop is CASSTRGGWTDTQYF. The DNA of the CDR3 is TGTGCCAGCAGTACTCGCGGGGGTTGGACAGATACGCAGTATTTT. The chain is built from TRBV27 and TRBJ2-3; 7 bases agree with TRBD2. The V gene's germline CDR1 is MNHEY and CDR2 SMNVEV (reference sequence). With V trimmed by 5 bases and J by 3 bases, 8 bases remained unmatched. The CDR3 has 15 amino acids.

The chain carries TRBV16 and TRBJ1-4; the D is unclear. CDR1 is KGHSY, CDR2 FQNENV, per germline. With 0 bases removed from V and 7 bases from J, the gap between germline ends came to 15 bases. The CDR3 length is 16 residues. CDR3 coding DNA: TGTGCCAGCAGCCAATCGGCCGTCGCCTTGAGTGAAAAACTGTTTTTT. This codes for CASSQSAVALSEKLFF.

The chain couples TRBV6-4 to TRBJ2-2; D uncertain. V was clipped by 3 bases and J by 4 bases, with 9 bases between them. Germline CDR1 MRHNA, CDR2 SNTAGT. The CDR3 sequence is 14 residues long. CDR3 loop: CASSEAGGTGELFF. Here the CDR3 DNA reads TGTGCCAGCAGTGAAGCTGGTGGCACCGGGGAGCTGTTTTTT.

The rearrangement uses TRBV5-4 and TRBJ2-1; 11 nucleotides match TRBD2. Germline V CDR1 and CDR2: SGHNT, YYREEE (reference sequence). CDR3 length: 18 amino acids. V lost 0 bases, J lost 2 bases, and 7 bases stayed unmatched. The CDR3 region has the DNA TGTGCCAGCAGCTTGGCCGGGACTAGCGGTTCCGCCTACAATGAGCAGTTCTTC. Translating gives CASSLAGTSGSAYNEQFF.

The CDR3 DNA is TGTGCCATCAGTGAGTACTACACCCGACTTACCCGTAATCAGCCCCAGCATTTT. This gives the protein CAISEYYTRLTRNQPQHF. The chain carries TRBV10-3 and TRBJ1-5; D remains ambiguous. Germline loops: CDR1 ENHRY, CDR2 SYGVKD. CDR3 length: 18 amino acids. V gave up 1 base and J gave up 4 bases, with 20 bases separating them.

J is TRBJ2-5 and V is TRBV7-9; tentatively, D is TRBD1 (6 bases). The last part of the DNA fits TRBJ2-7 better; the J call may be wrong. Looked up from germline, CDR1 is SEHNR and CDR2 is FQNEAQ (reference sequence). CDR3 size: 15 residues. CDR3 coding DNA: TGTGCCAGCAGCACGACAGGTCTGAGCTCCTACGAGCAGTACTTC. This gives the protein CASSTTGLSSYEQYF.

The V and J genes are TRBV10-3 and TRBJ2-7; 9 positions agree with TRBD1. Germline CDR1 ENHRY, CDR2 SYGVKD. The CDR3 contains 15 residues. V lost 5 bases to trimming and J lost 6 bases; unmatched junction nucleotides: 11. This CDR3 reads CAISNIRDRVGEQYF. The CDR3, as DNA: TGTGCCATCAGTAATATCCGGGACAGGGTGGGCGAGCAGTACTTC.

The chain carries TRBV28 and TRBJ1-5; possibly TRBD1 for D (5 bases). The CDR3 is 16 amino acids. Germline V gives CDR1 MDHEN, CDR2 SYDVKM. V lost 2 bases to trimming and J lost 6 bases, with 17 bases between them. CDR3 residues: CASSLGGLAQGQPQHF. The CDR3 coding sequence is TGTGCCAGCAGTTTAGGGGGACTCGCCCAGGGTCAGCCCCAGCATTTT.

The rearrangement joins TRBV7-6 to TRBJ2-5, with D perhaps matching TRBD1 (5 bases). The germline V gene has CDR1 SGHVS and CDR2 FNYEAQ. The CDR3 is made up of 16 amino acids. V lost 1 base to trimming and J lost 5 bases, with 17 bases between them. CDR3 DNA sequence: TGTGCCAGCAGCTTAGATGACAGTTCTTGGATGGAGACCCAGTACTTC. Its translation: CASSLDDSSWMETQYF. The full variable domain, its missing parts supplied by reference TRBV7-6 and TRBJ2-5, is GAGVSQSPRYKVTKRGQDVALRCDPISGHVSLYWYRQALGQGPEFLTYFNYEAQQDKSGLPNDRFSAERPEGSISTLTIQRTEQRDSAMYRCASSLDDSSWMETQYFGPGTRLLVL.

The chain employs TRBV5-1 and TRBJ1-4, with 7 nucleotides matching TRBD1. The germline CDR1 and CDR2 sequences are SGHRS and YFSETQ. J was trimmed by 4 bases and V by 4 bases; bases with no gene match: 7. The CDR3 has 15 residues. CDR3 loop: CASSPGQLGNEKLFF. CDR3 nucleotide sequence: TGCGCCAGCAGCCCGGGACAGCTAGGTAATGAAAAACTGTTTTTT. The full variable domain, in which reference TRBV5-1 and TRBJ1-4 provide the parts outside the CDR3, is KAGVTQTPRYLIKTRGQQVTLSCSPISGHRSVSWYQQTPGQGLQFLFEYFSETQRNKGNFPGRFSGRQFSNSRSEMNVSTLELGDSALYLCASSPGQLGNEKLFFGSGTQLSVL.